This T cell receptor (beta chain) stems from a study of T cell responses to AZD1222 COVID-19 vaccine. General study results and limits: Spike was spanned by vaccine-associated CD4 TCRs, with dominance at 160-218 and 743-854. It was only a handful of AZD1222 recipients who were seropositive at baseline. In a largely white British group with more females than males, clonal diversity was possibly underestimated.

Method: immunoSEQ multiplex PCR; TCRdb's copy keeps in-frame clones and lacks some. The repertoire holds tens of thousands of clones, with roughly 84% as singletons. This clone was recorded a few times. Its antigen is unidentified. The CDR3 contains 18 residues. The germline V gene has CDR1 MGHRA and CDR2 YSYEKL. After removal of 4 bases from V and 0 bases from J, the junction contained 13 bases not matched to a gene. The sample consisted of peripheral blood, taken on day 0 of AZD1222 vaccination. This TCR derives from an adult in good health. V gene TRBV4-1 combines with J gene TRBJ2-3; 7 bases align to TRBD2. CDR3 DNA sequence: TGCGCCAGCAGCCCTATAACGGGGGGACTTGTTAGCACAGATACGCAGTATTTT. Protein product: CASSPITGGLVSTDTQYF.